The 15 T cell receptor beta chains reported below all come from one sample, sequenced in a study of control samples from healthy donors and cancer patients. Data came from immunoSEQ multiplex PCR; TCRdb stores just in-frame clones and leaves some out. The sample consists of approximately 46,000 clones, 80% to 90% of them appearing once. Sequenced material: PBMCs. The receptors shown here come from a woman in her sixties with lung cancer.

The gene calls are TRBV28 and TRBJ2-6, with a weak D call TRBD1 (5 bases). Germline-derived CDR1 and CDR2 are MDHEN and SYDVKM. This CDR3 has 13 residues. Between the trimmed V and J ends, which lost 8 bases and 2 bases, there was a span of 7 bases. The CDR3 reads CASQGAGANVLTF. CDR3 sequence (DNA): TGTGCCAGCCAAGGGGCTGGGGCCAACGTCCTGACTTTC.

This clone was seen a single time. This chain joins TRBV14 and TRBJ1-6; no firm D call. Trimming removed 0 bases at V and 10 bases at J, with 13 bases between. The CDR3 totals 15 residues. The germline V gene has CDR1 SGHDN and CDR2 FVKESK. CDR3 DNA sequence: TGTGCCAGCAGCCAAGAGGTACCGGCCCGATCACCCCTCCACTTT. This codes for CASSQEVPARSPLHF.

DNA for the CDR3: TGCGCCAGCAGCTTCCTGGCAGGGGGAGACAAAGAAGCTTTCTTT. Amino acid sequence: CASSFLAGGDKEAFF. V is TRBV5-1 and J is TRBJ1-1, with 7 bases aligning to TRBD1. The CDR3 has 15 amino acids. Trimming removed 2 bases from V and 8 bases from J; junction bases left unmatched: 12. The germline CDR1 and CDR2 sequences are SGHRS and YFSETQ. Complete variable domain (other parts from reference TRBV5-1 and TRBJ1-1): KAGVTQTPRYLIKTRGQQVTLSCSPISGHRSVSWYQQTPGQGLQFLFEYFSETQRNKGNFPGRFSGRQFSNSRSEMNVSTLELGDSALYLCASSFLAGGDKEAFFGQGTRLTVV.

The chain recombines TRBV19 with TRBJ2-7, with 7 bases lining up with TRBD1. Germline lookup yields CDR1 LNHDA and CDR2 SQIVND (reference sequence). The CDR3 runs to 13 residues. The J segment lost 4 bases and the V segment lost 3 bases, leaving 3 bases of the junction unmatched. CDR3 coding DNA: TGTGCCAGTAGTATCCAGGGGGAGTACGAGCAGTACTTC. It yields the protein CASSIQGEYEQYF. The full variable domain, rest sourced from reference TRBV19 and TRBJ2-7, is DGGITQSPKYLFRKEGQNVTLSCEQNLNHDAMYWYRQDPGQGLRLIYYSQIVNDFQKGDIAEGYSVSREKKESFPLTVTSAQKNPTAFYLCASSIQGEYEQYFGPGTRLTVT.

This chain joins TRBV5-4 and TRBJ2-5, with D unclear. This CDR3 contains 13 residues. The V end lost 1 base, the J end lost 5 bases, and 9 bases lay between the germline ends. Germline V gives CDR1 SGHNT, CDR2 YYREEE (reference sequence). CDR3 sequence reads: CASSLPSAETQYF. CDR3 DNA: TGTGCCAGCAGCTTGCCCTCAGCCGAGACCCAGTACTTC.

The chain combines TRBV28 with TRBJ1-1; no clear D gene. This CDR3 has 14 amino acids. CDR1 is MDHEN, CDR2 SYDVKM, per germline. V was cut by 5 bases and J by 6 bases, with 16 bases left in between. The DNA of the CDR3 is TGTGCCAGCAGTCCCTCTTACGGCCCCCCTGAAGCTTTCTTT. This codes for CASSPSYGPPEAFF.

V usage is TRBV6-5 and J usage is TRBJ1-3; perhaps TRBD1 as D (5 bases). Germline-derived CDR1 and CDR2 are MNHEY and SVGAGI. Between the trimmed V and J ends, which lost 6 bases and 0 bases, there was a span of 12 bases. The CDR3 sequence is 15 residues long. CDR3 coding DNA: TGTGCCAGCAGACGGTCGGGGGACTCTGGAAACACCATATATTTT. It specifies CASRRSGDSGNTIYF.

The rearrangement joins TRBV6-6 to TRBJ1-1; D ambiguous. The germline CDR1 and CDR2 sequences are MNHNY and SVGAGI (reference sequence). Trimming removed 7 bases at V and 1 base at J, with 10 bases between. The CDR3 has 13 residues. The CDR3 protein is CASTSGRNTEAFF. The CDR3 bases are TGTGCCAGCACCTCAGGCCGGAACACTGAAGCTTTCTTT.

The V call is TRBV7-2, the J call TRBJ2-1; maybe TRBD2 (6 bases). This CDR3 has 16 residues. CDR1 and CDR2 (germline): SGHTA, FQGNSA. V lost 4 bases and J lost 6, with 19 bases in between. CDR3 DNA sequence: TGTGCCAGCAGCTCCCAACCTGGCGGGAAGCGCAATGAGCAGTTCTTC. Its translation is CASSSQPGGKRNEQFF.

Regarding this clone: Other DNA variants within this sample encode the same CDR3. The gene calls are TRBV5-1 and TRBJ1-1, with D perhaps TRBD1 (6 bases). Trimming shortened V by 1 base and J by 1 base, and 8 bases separated the two germline ends. This CDR3 region has 14 residues. Germline CDR1 SGHRS, CDR2 YFSETQ. CDR3 loop: CASSLLQGNTEAFF. The CDR3 bases are TGCGCCAGCAGCTTGTTACAGGGGAACACTGAAGCTTTCTTT.

The chain has TRBV5-1 and TRBJ2-1; no firm D call. The CDR3 contains 13 residues. Germline CDR1 SGHRS, CDR2 YFSETQ. With 1 base removed from V and 6 bases from J, the gap between germline ends came to 8 bases. In DNA, the CDR3 is TGCGCCAGCAGCTTGTGGTCGGGCAATGAGCAGTTCTTC. Its protein product is CASSLWSGNEQFF.

This chain uses TRBV4-3 with TRBJ2-3; 11 bases line up with TRBD2. The germline V gene encodes CDR1 LGHNA and CDR2 YSLEER. Unmatched junction bases numbered 10, after V lost 4 bases and J lost 7 bases. This CDR3 has 16 amino acids. The CDR3 coding sequence is TGCGCCAGCAGCCGAACACTAGCGGGAGTGGGACATACGCAGTATTTT. It yields the protein CASSRTLAGVGHTQYF.

This chain uses TRBV7-2 with TRBJ2-5; D remains ambiguous. The CDR3 is 17 residues long. V lost 0 bases and J lost 1, with 15 bases in between. Looked up from germline, CDR1 is SGHTA and CDR2 is FQGNSA. The CDR3 reads CASSLAATTGPQETQYF. The CDR3 DNA sequence: TGTGCCAGCAGCTTAGCGGCGACGACCGGGCCCCAAGAGACCCAGTACTTC.

This clone has just one count. The chain employs TRBV7-2 and TRBJ2-2, with D perhaps matching TRBD2 (5 bases). V lost 3 bases and J 4 bases, leaving 9 bases between the germline ends. CDR3 length: 14 residues. The germline V gene has CDR1 SGHTA and CDR2 FQGNSA. The CDR3 loop is CASSFVLVTGELFF. The CDR3 DNA follows: TGTGCCAGCAGCTTCGTACTAGTCACCGGGGAGCTGTTTTTT.

CDR3 loop: CASSIGVYGGAYGYTF. CDR3 DNA: TGTGCCAGTAGTATAGGGGTATACGGAGGGGCTTATGGCTACACCTTC. The rearrangement links TRBV19 to TRBJ1-2, with TRBD1 as a possible D gene (5 bases). CDR1 and CDR2 from the germline V gene are LNHDA and SQIVND (reference sequence). V was trimmed by 1 base and J by 5 bases, leaving 17 bases between them. CDR3 length: 16 amino acids.